Each of the 7 T cell receptor beta chains below was sequenced from the same sample in a study of technical replicates of blood from a handful of donors. Libraries were prepared by immunoSEQ multiplex PCR; TCRdb keeps only in-frame clonotypes and omits some of them. Among roughly 70,000 clones, about 94% were seen once, and the ten largest hold 0.39%. Sequences were obtained from T cells isolated from PBMCs. Receptors originate from a human donor in good health.

This sequence joins TRBV30 and TRBJ2-1; 12 nucleotides line up with TRBD2. Trimming at V came to 4 bases and at J to 8 bases, leaving 0 bases not matched to a gene. CDR1 GTSNPN and CDR2 SVGIG come from the germline V gene (reference sequence). CDR3 length equals 12 residues. The CDR3 nucleotides are TGTGCCTGGACTAGCGGGGGGGATGAGCAGTTCTTC. As protein: CAWTSGGDEQFF.

The V gene is TRBV10-1, the J gene TRBJ2-5; 7 bases match TRBD2. CDR3 length equals 16 residues. In germline, CDR1 is WNHNN, CDR2 SYGVQD (reference sequence). Trimming cost V 8 bases and J 1 base; bases outside gene matches: 13. The CDR3 DNA reads TGCGCCAGCGAGGTAGGGGAGGGAGAGCTCCAAGAGACCCAGTACTTC. Amino acid sequence: CASEVGEGELQETQYF.

The CDR3 nucleotides are TGTGCCAGCAGCTCCCCCCAACTCGGTAGTCGGTACGAGCAGTACTTC. Translated: CASSSPQLGSRYEQYF. The genes are TRBV7-6 and TRBJ2-7; D not resolved. Trimming took 4 bases from V and 4 from J, leaving 20 bases between them. In germline, CDR1 is SGHVS, CDR2 FNYEAQ. This CDR3 region has 16 residues.

This rearrangement joins TRBV30 to TRBJ1-2; D perhaps matches TRBD1 (5 bases). Trimming removed 2 bases at V and 8 bases at J, with 15 bases between. Germline CDR1 reads GTSNPN; CDR2 reads SVGIG (reference sequence). This CDR3 comprises 13 residues. The CDR3 sequence is CAWSSGTPDGYTF. The CDR3 nucleotides read TGTGCCTGGAGTTCAGGGACTCCAGACGGCTACACCTTC.

The chain joins TRBV4-1 to TRBJ2-7; D remains unclear. The V and J ends lost 4 bases and 8 bases respectively, with 15 bases between them. Germline CDR1 is MGHRA and CDR2 is YSYEKL. The CDR3 runs to 13 residues. The CDR3 nucleotides are TGCGCCAGCAGCCCCCCCGAGTTTAGCAAGCAGTACTTC. Amino acids: CASSPPEFSKQYF.

The V and J genes are TRBV11-2 and TRBJ2-3; no clear D. Germline CDR1 and CDR2: SGHAT and FQNNGV. V dropped 5 bases and J dropped 6 bases, with 9 bases sitting between them. This CDR3 spans 12 amino acids. This chain's CDR3 is CASSIGRDTQYF. The DNA for the CDR3 is TGTGCCAGCAGCATAGGCAGGGATACGCAGTATTTT.

The chain recombines TRBV23-1 with TRBJ1-2, with 9 bases identical to TRBD1. TRBV23-1 is treated as an ORF (open reading frame) with a function not yet certain. V was pared by 0 bases and J by 14 bases, with 13 bases of the junction left unmatched. The CDR3 extends over 15 amino acids. The CDR3 loop is CASSQSKCLQGAKTF. CDR3 DNA sequence: TGCGCCAGCAGTCAATCAAAGTGTCTACAGGGGGCTAAAACCTTC.